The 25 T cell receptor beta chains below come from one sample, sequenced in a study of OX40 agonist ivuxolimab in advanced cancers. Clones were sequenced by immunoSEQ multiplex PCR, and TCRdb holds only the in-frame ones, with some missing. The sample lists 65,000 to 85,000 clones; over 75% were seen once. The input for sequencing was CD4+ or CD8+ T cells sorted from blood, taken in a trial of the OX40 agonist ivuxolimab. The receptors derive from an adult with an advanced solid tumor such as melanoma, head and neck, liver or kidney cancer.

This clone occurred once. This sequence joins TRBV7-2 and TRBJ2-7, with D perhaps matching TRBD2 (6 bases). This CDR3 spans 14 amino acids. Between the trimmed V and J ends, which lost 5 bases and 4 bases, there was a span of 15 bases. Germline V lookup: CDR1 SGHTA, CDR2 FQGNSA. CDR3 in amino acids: CASSASRDLYEQYF. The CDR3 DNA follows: TGTGCCAGCAGCGCGAGCCGGGACTTGTACGAGCAGTACTTC.

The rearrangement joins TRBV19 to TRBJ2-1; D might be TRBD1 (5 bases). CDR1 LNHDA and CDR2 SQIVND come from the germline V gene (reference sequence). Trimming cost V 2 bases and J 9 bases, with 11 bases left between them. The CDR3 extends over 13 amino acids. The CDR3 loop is CASSISRVGEQFF. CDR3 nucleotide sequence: TGTGCCAGTAGTATATCCAGGGTGGGTGAGCAGTTCTTC.

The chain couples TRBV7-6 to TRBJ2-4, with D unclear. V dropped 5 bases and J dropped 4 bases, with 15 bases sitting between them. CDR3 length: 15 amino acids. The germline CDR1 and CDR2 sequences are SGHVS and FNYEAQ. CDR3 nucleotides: TGTGCCAGCAGCACCGGCCCCACCCAGAAAAACATTCAGTACTTC. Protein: CASSTGPTQKNIQYF.

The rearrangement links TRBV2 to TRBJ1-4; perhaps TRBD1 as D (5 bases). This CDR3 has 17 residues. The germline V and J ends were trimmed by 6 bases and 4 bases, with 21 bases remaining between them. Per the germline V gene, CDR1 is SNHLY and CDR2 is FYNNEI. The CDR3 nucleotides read TGTGCCAGCAGCGGGGACCTAGTACGGACGGATAATGAAAAACTGTTTTTT. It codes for CASSGDLVRTDNEKLFF.

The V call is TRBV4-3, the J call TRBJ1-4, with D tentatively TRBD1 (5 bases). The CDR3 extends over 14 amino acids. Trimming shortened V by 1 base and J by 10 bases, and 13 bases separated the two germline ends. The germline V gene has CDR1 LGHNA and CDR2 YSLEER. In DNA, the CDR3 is TGCGCCAGCAGCCAAGCTAGGGGTTTAGGAAAACTGTTTTTT. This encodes CASSQARGLGKLFF.

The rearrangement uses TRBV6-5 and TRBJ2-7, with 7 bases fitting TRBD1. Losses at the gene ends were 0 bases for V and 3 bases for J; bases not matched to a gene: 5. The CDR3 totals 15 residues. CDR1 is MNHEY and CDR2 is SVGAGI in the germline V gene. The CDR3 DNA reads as TGTGCCAGCAGTTACTCGGGACAGAGAAACTACGAGCAGTACTTC. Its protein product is CASSYSGQRNYEQYF.

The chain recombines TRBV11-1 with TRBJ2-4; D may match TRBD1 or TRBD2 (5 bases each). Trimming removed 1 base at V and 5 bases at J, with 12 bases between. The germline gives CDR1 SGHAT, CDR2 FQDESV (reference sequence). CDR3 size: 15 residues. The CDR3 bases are TGTGCCAGCAGCTTAGTGCCGGGACCTCAAAACATTCAGTACTTC. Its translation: CASSLVPGPQNIQYF.

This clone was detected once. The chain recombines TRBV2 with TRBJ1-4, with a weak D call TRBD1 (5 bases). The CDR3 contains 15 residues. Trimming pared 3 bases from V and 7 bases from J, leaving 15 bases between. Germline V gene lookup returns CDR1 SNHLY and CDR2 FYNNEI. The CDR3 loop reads CASSDGRGKGEKLFF. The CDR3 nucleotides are TGTGCCAGCAGTGATGGGCGGGGGAAAGGTGAAAAACTGTTTTTT.

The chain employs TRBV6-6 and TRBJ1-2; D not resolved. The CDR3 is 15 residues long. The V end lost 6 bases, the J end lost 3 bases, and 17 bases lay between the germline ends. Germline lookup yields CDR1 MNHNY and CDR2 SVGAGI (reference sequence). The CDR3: CASSWGPLGDYGYTF. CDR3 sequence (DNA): TGTGCCAGCAGCTGGGGTCCTCTTGGAGACTATGGCTACACCTTC.

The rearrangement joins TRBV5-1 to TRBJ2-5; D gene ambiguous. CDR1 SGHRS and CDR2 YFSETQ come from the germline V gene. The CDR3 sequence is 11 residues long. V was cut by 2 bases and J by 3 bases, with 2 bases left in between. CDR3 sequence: CASSFKETQYF. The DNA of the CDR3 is TGCGCCAGCAGCTTCAAAGAGACCCAGTACTTC.

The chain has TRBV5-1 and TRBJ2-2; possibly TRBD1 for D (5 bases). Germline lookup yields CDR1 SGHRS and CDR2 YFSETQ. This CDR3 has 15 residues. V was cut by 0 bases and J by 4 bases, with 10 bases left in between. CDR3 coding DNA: TGCGCCAGCAGCTTGGTAGGGGCATCCACCGGGGAGCTGTTTTTT. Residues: CASSLVGASTGELFF. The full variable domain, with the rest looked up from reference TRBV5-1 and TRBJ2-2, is KAGVTQTPRYLIKTRGQQVTLSCSPISGHRSVSWYQQTPGQGLQFLFEYFSETQRNKGNFPGRFSGRQFSNSRSEMNVSTLELGDSALYLCASSLVGASTGELFFGEGSRLTVL.

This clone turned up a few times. The CDR3 spells CASSFLETQYF. CDR3 coding DNA: TGCGCCAGCAGCTTTCTCGAGACCCAGTACTTC. The chain carries TRBV5-1 and TRBJ2-5; D is unclear. The CDR3 extends over 11 amino acids. In germline, CDR1 is SGHRS, CDR2 YFSETQ. V gave up 2 bases and J gave up 5 bases, with 4 bases separating them.

The CDR3 DNA reads as TGTGCCAGCAGAAGGAAGGGAGCTAACTATGGCTACACCTTC. This encodes CASRRKGANYGYTF. The chain carries TRBV5-4 and TRBJ1-2; D unclear. V gave up 5 bases and J gave up 0 bases, with 11 bases separating them. Germline CDR1 reads SGHNT; CDR2 reads YYREEE (reference sequence). There are 14 residues in the CDR3.

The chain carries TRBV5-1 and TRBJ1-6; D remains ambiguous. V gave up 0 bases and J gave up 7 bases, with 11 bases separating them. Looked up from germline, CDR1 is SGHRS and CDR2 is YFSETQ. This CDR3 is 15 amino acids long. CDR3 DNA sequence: TGCGCCAGCAGCTTGGAAGCCCTGGGGAATTCACCCCTCCACTTT. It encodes CASSLEALGNSPLHF.

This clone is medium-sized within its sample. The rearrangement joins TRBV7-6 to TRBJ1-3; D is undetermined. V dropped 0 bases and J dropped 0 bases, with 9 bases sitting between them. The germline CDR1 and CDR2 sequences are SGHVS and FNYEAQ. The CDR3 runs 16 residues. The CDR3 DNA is TGTGCCAGCAGCTTAGCTGCACCATTCTCTGGAAACACCATATATTTT. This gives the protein CASSLAAPFSGNTIYF. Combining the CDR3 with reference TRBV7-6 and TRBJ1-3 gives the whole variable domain GAGVSQSPRYKVTKRGQDVALRCDPISGHVSLYWYRQALGQGPEFLTYFNYEAQQDKSGLPNDRFSAERPEGSISTLTIQRTEQRDSAMYRCASSLAAPFSGNTIYFGEGSWLTVV.

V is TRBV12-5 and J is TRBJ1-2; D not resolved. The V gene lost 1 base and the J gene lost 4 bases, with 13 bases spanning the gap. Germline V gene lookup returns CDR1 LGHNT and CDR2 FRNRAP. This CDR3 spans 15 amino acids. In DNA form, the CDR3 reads TGTGCTAGTGGTTTGGACGGCCGGCCCTCCTATGGCTACACCTTC. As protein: CASGLDGRPSYGYTF.

Written as DNA, the CDR3 is TGTGCCAGCAGCTTTTATGCCGGCCCCGCCGGTACGCAGTATTTT. It codes for CASSFYAGPAGTQYF. J is TRBJ2-3 and V is TRBV5-6, with D unresolved. The CDR3 has 15 amino acids. Germline CDR1 is SGHDT and CDR2 is YYEEEE. Trimming stripped 2 bases from V and 8 bases from J, with 18 bases between.

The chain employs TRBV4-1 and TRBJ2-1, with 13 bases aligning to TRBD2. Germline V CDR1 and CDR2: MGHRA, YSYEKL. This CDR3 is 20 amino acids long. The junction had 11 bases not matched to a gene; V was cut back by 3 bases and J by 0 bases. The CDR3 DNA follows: TGCGCCAGCAGCCAGGCGCCGGGGACTAGCGGGGACTACTCCTACAATGAGCAGTTCTTC. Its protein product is CASSQAPGTSGDYSYNEQFF.

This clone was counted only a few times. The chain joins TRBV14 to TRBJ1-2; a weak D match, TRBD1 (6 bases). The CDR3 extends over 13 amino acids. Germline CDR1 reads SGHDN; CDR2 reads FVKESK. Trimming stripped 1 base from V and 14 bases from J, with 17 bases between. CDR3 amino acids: CASSQAIWGAQTF. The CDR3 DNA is TGTGCCAGCAGCCAAGCCATTTGGGGGGCGCAGACCTTC.

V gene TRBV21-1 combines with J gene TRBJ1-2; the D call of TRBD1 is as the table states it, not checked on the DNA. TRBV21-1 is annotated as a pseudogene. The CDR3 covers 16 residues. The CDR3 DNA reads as TGTGCCAGCAGCTCAACGGGACAGAGCAAGTACTATGGCTACACCTTC. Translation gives CASSSTGQSKYYGYTF.

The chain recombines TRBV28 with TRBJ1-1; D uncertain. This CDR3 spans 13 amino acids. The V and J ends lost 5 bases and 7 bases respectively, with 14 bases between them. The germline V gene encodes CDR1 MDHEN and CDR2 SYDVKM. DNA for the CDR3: TGTGCCAGCAGTCCCTCCTCGGGCCGTGAAGCTTTCTTT. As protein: CASSPSSGREAFF.

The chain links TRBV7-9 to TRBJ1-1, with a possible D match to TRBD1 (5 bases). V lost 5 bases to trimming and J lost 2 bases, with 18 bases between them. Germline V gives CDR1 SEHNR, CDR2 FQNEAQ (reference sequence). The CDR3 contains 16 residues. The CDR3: CASSDRGTSGNTEAFF. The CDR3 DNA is TGTGCCAGCAGCGACAGAGGGACCTCTGGTAACACTGAAGCTTTCTTT.

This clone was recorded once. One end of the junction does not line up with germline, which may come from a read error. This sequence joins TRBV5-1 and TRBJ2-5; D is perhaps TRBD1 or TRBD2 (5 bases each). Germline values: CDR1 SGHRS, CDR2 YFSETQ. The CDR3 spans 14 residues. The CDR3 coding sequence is TGCGCCGGCAGCTTACTAGGGGTCCAAGAGACCCAGTACTTC. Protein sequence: CAGSLLGVQETQYF. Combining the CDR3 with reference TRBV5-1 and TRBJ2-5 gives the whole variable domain KAGVTQTPRYLIKTRGQQVTLSCSPISGHRSVSWYQQTPGQGLQFLFEYFSETQRNKGNFPGRFSGRQFSNSRSEMNVSTLELGDSALYLCAGSLLGVQETQYFGPGTRLLVL.

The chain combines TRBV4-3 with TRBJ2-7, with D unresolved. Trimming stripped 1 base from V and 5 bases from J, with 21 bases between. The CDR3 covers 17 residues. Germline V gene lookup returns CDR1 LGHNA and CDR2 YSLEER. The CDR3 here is CASSQGNGATLRDEQYF. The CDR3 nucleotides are TGCGCCAGCAGCCAAGGCAACGGAGCCACCCTTCGGGACGAGCAGTACTTC.

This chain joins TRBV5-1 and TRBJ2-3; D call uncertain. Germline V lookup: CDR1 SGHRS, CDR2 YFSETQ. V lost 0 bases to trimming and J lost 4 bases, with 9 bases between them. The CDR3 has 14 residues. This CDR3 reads CASSLDAYADTQYF. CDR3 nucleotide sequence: TGCGCCAGCAGCTTGGATGCCTACGCAGATACGCAGTATTTT.